This T cell receptor beta chain comes out of a study of Graves' ophthalmopathy and Graves' hyperthyroidism. The term stable hyperthyroidism indicated an absence of ophthalmopathy within 18 months of follow-up. What supplied the PBMCs was about 10 ml of fresh peripheral blood. RNA transcripts provided the template for amplifying TCR beta CDR3 regions. Amplification began with first-round RT-PCR using HTBI primers, then second-round multiplex PCR was performed. TCRdb re-called the multiplex PCR reads through MiXCR, storing one row per CDR3 protein. The sample consists of 400,000 to 450,000 distinct CDR3 sequences, over 20% of them appearing once. The J segment lost 6 bases and the V segment lost 6 bases, leaving 10 bases of the junction unmatched. Germline CDR1 is MNHEY and CDR2 is SVGEGT. The length of the CDR3 is 15 residues. Overall study results and limits: Most thyroid clonotypes expanded beyond 0.001 frequency were also found in blood. This model predicted ophthalmopathy progression (sensitivity around 71%, specificity about 72%).

This clonotype was seen at least ten times. The antigen is not known. The gene calls are TRBV6-2 or TRBV6-3 and TRBJ2-7; 11 nucleotides match TRBD1. Sequencing input: peripheral blood. The receptor was isolated from a young woman with stable Graves' hyperthyroidism. CDR3 protein: CASRTTGQGAGEQYF. The CDR3, as DNA: TGTGCCAGCAGAACCACCGGACAGGGGGCAGGCGAGCAGTACTTC.